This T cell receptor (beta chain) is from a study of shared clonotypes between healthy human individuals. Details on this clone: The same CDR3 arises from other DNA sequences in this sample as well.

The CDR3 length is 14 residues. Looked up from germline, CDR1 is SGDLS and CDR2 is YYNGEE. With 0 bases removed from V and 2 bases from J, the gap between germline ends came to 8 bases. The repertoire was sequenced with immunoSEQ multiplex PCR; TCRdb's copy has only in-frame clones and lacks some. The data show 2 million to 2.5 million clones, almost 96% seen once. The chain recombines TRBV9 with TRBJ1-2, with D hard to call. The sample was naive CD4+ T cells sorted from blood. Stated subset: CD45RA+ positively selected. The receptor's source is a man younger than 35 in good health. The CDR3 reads CASSVAGQNYGYTF. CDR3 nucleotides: TGTGCCAGCAGCGTAGCTGGCCAGAACTATGGCTACACCTTC. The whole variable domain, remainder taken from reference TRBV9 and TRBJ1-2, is DSGVTQTPKHLITATGQRVTLRCSPRSGDLSVYWYQQSLDQGLQFLIQYYNGEERAKGNILERFSAQQFPDLHSELNLSSLELGDSALYFCASSVAGQNYGYTFGSGTRLTVV.